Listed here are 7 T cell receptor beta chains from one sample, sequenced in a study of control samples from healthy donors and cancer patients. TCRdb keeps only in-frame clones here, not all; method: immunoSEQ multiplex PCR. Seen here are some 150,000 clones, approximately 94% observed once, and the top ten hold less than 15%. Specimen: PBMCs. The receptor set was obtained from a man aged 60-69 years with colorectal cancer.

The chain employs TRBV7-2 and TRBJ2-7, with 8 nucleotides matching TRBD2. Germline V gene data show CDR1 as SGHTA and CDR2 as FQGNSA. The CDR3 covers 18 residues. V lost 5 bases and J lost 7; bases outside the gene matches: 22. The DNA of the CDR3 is TGTGCCAGCAGCCCCGACTTGCGGGGGGCCAGGCTACTTGGGGAGCAGTACTTC. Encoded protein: CASSPDLRGARLLGEQYF.

The CDR3 DNA sequence: TGTGCCAGTAGTTACCCCTCGGGGGCCTATGGCTACACCTTC. Translation gives CASSYPSGAYGYTF. The chain links TRBV19 to TRBJ1-2, with D maybe TRBD1 (6 bases). V was pared by 5 bases and J by 4 bases, with 14 bases between. The CDR3 extends over 14 amino acids. CDR1 is LNHDA and CDR2 is SQIVND in the germline V gene (reference sequence). Using reference TRBV19 and TRBJ1-2 for the parts outside the CDR3, the full variable domain is DGGITQSPKYLFRKEGQNVTLSCEQNLNHDAMYWYRQDPGQGLRLIYYSQIVNDFQKGDIAEGYSVSREKKESFPLTVTSAQKNPTAFYLCASSYPSGAYGYTFGSGTRLTVV.

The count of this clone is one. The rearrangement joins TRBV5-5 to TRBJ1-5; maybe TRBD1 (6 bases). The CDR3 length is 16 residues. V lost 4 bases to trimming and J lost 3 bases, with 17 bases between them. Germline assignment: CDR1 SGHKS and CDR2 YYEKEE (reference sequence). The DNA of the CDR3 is TGTGCCAGCAGCCAACAGACAGGCCGGACCAATCAGCCCCAGCATTTT. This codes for CASSQQTGRTNQPQHF.

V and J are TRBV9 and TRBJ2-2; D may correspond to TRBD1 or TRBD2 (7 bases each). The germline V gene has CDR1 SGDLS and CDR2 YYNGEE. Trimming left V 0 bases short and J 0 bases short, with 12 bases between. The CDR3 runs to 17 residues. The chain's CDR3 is CASSVGEGAANTGELFF. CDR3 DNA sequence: TGTGCCAGCAGCGTAGGGGAGGGGGCGGCGAACACCGGGGAGCTGTTTTTT.

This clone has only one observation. CDR3 DNA: TGTGCCAGCAGTTTTGCGGACACTGAAGCTTTCTTT. Its translation is CASSFADTEAFF. The chain couples TRBV12-3 or TRBV12-4 to TRBJ1-1; no reliable D call. Between the trimmed V and J ends, which lost 3 bases and 3 bases, there was a span of 5 bases. The CDR3 extends over 12 amino acids.

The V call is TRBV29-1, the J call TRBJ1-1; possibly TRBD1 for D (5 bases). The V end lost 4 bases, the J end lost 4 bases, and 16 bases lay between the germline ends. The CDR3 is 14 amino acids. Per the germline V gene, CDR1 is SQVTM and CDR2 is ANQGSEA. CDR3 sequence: CSVVGQGKSTEAFF. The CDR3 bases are TGCAGCGTTGTCGGTCAGGGTAAGAGCACTGAAGCTTTCTTT. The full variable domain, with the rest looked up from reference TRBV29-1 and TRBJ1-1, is SAVISQKPSRDICQRGTSLTIQCQVDSQVTMMFWYRQQPGQSLTLIATANQGSEATYESGFVIDKFPISRPNLTFSTLTVSNMSPEDSSIYLCSVVGQGKSTEAFFGQGTRLTVV.

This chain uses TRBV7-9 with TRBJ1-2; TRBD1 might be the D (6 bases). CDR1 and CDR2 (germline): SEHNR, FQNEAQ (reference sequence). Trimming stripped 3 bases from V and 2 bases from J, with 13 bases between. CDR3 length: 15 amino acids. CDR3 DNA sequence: TGTGCCAGCAGCTTCCCGGGACACGAGAACTATGGCTACACCTTC. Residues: CASSFPGHENYGYTF.